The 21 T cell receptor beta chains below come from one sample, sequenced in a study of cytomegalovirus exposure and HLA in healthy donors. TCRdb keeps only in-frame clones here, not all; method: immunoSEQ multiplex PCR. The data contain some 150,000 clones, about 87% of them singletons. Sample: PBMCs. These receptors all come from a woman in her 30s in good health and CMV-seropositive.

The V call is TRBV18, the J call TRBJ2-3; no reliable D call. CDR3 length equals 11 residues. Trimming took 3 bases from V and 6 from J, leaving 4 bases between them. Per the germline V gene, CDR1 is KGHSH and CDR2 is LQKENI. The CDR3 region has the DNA TGTGCCAGCTCACCGGAGGATACGCAGTATTTT. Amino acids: CASSPEDTQYF.

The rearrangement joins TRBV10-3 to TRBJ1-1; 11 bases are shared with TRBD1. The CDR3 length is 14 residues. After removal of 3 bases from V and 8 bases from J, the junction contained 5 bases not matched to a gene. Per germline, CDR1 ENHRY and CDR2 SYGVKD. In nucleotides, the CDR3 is TGTGCCATCAGTGATGCCGGGACAGGGGGAGAAGCTTTCTTT. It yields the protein CAISDAGTGGEAFF.

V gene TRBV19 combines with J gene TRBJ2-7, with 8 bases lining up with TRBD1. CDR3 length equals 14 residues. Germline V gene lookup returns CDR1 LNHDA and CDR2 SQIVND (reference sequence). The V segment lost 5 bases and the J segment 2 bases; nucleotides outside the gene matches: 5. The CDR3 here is CASSFRQGPYEQYF. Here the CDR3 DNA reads TGTGCCAGTAGTTTCCGACAGGGGCCCTACGAGCAGTACTTC.

CDR3 bases: TGTGCCAGTAAAAACAGGGTAACCTCCTACGAGCAGTACTTC. This codes for CASKNRVTSYEQYF. This sequence joins TRBV19 and TRBJ2-7, with D possibly TRBD1 on 6 matching bases. Trimming pared 7 bases from V and 0 bases from J, leaving 13 bases between. The CDR3 is made up of 14 amino acids. The germline gives CDR1 LNHDA, CDR2 SQIVND (reference sequence).

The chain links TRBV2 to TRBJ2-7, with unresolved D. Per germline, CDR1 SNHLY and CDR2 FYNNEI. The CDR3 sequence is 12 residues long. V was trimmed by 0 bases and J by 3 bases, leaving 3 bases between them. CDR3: CASSEAGYEQYF. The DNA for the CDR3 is TGTGCCAGCAGTGAAGCCGGCTACGAGCAGTACTTC.

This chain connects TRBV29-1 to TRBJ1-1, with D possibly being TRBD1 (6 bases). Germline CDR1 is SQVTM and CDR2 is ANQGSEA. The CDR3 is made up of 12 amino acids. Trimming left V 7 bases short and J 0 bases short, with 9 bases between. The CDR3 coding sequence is TGCAGCGGCGGACAGATGAACACTGAAGCTTTCTTT. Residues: CSGGQMNTEAFF.

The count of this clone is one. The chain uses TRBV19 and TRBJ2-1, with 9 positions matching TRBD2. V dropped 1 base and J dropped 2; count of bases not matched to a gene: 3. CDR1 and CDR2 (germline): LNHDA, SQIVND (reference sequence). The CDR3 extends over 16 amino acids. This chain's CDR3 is CASSIGLAGPYNEQFF. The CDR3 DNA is TGTGCCAGTAGTATAGGGCTAGCGGGACCCTACAATGAGCAGTTCTTC.

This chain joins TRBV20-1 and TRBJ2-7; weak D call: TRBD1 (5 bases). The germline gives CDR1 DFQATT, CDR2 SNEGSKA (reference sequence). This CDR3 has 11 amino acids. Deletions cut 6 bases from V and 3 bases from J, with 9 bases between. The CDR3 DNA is TGCAGTGCGGCAGGGAACTACGAGCAGTACTTC. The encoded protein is CSAAGNYEQYF.

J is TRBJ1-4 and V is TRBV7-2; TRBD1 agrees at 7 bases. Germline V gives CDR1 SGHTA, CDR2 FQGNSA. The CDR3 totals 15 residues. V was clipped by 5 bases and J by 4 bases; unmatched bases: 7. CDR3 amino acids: CASSIYRGINEKLFF. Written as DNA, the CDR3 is TGTGCCAGCAGCATTTACAGGGGTATTAATGAAAAACTGTTTTTT.

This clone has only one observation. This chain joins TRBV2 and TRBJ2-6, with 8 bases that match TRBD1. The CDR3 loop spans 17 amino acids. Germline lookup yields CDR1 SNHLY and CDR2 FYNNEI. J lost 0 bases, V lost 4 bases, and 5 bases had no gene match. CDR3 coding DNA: TGTGCCAGCAGTGGCGGACAGGGAAACTCTGGGGCCAACGTCCTGACTTTC. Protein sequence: CASSGGQGNSGANVLTF.

CDR3 in amino acids: CASSPVGLAREQYF. In DNA form, the CDR3 reads TGTGCCAGCTCACCAGTGGGTCTAGCCCGCGAGCAGTACTTC. This chain links TRBV18 with TRBJ2-7; a possible D gene is TRBD2 (5 bases). The CDR3 has 14 residues. Germline lookup yields CDR1 KGHSH and CDR2 LQKENI. Trimming cost V 2 bases and J 6 bases, with 14 bases left between them.

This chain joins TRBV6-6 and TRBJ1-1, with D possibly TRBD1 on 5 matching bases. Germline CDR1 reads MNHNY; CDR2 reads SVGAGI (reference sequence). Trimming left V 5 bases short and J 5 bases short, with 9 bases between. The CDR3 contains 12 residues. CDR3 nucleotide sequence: TGTGCCAGCAGTAGGCGGGGGACTGAAGCTTTCTTT. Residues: CASSRRGTEAFF.

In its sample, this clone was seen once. CDR3 coding DNA: TGTGCCAGCAGTGACACTTCTAGCGGGAGCTGGGTCGATGAGCAGTTCTTC. It is translated as CASSDTSSGSWVDEQFF. The V and J genes are TRBV2 and TRBJ2-1; 10 nucleotides align to TRBD2. Germline CDR1 reads SNHLY; CDR2 reads FYNNEI. Unmatched junction bases numbered 13, after V lost 3 bases and J lost 8 bases. This CDR3 has 17 amino acids.

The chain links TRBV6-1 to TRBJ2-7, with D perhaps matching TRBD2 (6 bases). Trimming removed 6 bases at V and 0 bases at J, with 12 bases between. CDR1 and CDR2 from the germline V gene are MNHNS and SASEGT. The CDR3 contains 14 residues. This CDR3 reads CASRRDFSSYEQYF. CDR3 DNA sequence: TGTGCCAGCAGGAGGGACTTTAGCTCCTACGAGCAGTACTTC.

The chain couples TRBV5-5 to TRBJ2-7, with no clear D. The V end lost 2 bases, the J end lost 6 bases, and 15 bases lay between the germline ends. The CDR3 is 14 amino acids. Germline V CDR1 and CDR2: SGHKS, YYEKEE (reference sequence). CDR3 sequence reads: CASSLGMRQSEQYF. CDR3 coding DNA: TGTGCCAGCAGCTTAGGTATGAGGCAGTCCGAGCAGTACTTC.

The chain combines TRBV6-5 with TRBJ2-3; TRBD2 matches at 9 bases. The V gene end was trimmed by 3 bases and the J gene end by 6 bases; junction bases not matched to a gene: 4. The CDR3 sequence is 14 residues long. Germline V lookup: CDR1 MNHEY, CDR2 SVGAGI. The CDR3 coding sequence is TGTGCCAGCAGTTATGGCGGGGGGGCCGATACGCAGTATTTT. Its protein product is CASSYGGGADTQYF.

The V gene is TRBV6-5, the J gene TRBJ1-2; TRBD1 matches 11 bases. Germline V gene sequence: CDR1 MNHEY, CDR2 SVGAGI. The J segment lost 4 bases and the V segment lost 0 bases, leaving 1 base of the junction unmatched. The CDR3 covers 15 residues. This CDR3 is CASSYSGTGGYGYTF. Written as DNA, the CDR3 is TGTGCCAGCAGTTACTCAGGGACAGGGGGCTATGGCTACACCTTC.

The CDR3 DNA follows: TGTGCCAGCACCTCCGGGACAGTCCGTAATGAGCAGTTCTTC. Its translation: CASTSGTVRNEQFF. The rearrangement links TRBV6-5 to TRBJ2-1; 7 bases are a match to TRBD1. The CDR3 length is 14 residues. V was clipped by 7 bases and J by 7 bases; unmatched bases: 10. Germline V gene sequence: CDR1 MNHEY, CDR2 SVGAGI.

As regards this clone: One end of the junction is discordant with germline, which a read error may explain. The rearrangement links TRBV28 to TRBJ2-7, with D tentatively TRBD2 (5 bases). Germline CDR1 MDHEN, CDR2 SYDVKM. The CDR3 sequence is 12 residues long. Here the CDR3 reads CASSSPGGPSHF. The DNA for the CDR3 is TGTGCCAGCAGTTCCCCCGGCGGGCCCTCGCACTTC.

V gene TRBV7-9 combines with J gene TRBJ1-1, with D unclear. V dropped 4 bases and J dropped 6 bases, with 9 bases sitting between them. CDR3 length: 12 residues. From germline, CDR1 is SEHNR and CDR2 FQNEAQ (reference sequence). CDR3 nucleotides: TGTGCCAGCAGCTGGCAGGAATCTGAAGCTTTCTTT. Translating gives CASSWQESEAFF.

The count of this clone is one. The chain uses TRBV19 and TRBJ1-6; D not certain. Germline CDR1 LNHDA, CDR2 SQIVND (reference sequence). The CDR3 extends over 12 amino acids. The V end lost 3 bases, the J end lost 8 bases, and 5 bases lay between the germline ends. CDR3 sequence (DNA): TGTGCCAGTAGTATTGCGGATTCACCCCTCCACTTT. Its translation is CASSIADSPLHF.